The 8 T cell receptor beta chains in this list originate from one sample, sequenced in a study of OX40 agonist ivuxolimab in advanced cancers. Some clones are missing from TCRdb's copy, which holds only in-frame ones; the method was immunoSEQ multiplex PCR. The table has 40,000 to 55,000 clones, roughly nine tenths seen once. The sequences come from CD4+ or CD8+ T cells sorted from blood, collected in a trial of the OX40 agonist ivuxolimab. These TCRs come from an adult with an advanced solid tumor such as melanoma, head and neck, liver or kidney cancer.

This clone was picked up one time. V gene TRBV30 combines with J gene TRBJ1-4; D is ambiguous. The germline gives CDR1 GTSNPN, CDR2 SVGIG (reference sequence). CDR3 length: 14 residues. The ends were cut back, 0 bases at V and 1 base at J, with 6 bases in the middle. The DNA of the CDR3 is TGTGCCTGGAGTGTGATGGTAACTAATGAAAAACTGTTTTTT. Residues: CAWSVMVTNEKLFF.

V usage is TRBV5-1 and J usage is TRBJ1-1, with D unresolved. Germline loops: CDR1 SGHRS, CDR2 YFSETQ. V lost 4 bases, J lost 5 bases, and 12 bases lay in between. The CDR3 has 13 amino acids. The CDR3 loop reads CASSPYILTEAFF. The CDR3 DNA sequence: TGCGCCAGCAGCCCTTACATATTAACTGAAGCTTTCTTT.

This chain joins TRBV9 and TRBJ1-5; D may be TRBD1 (6 bases). This CDR3 region has 15 residues. The V gene lost 0 bases and the J gene lost 4 bases, with 11 bases spanning the gap. Germline V gene data show CDR1 as SGDLS and CDR2 as YYNGEE. The DNA for the CDR3 is TGTGCCAGCAGCGTAGATGGACAGAAGAATCAGCCCCAGCATTTT. Encoded protein: CASSVDGQKNQPQHF.

The gene calls are TRBV29-1 and TRBJ2-2; 9 bases agree with TRBD1. This CDR3 has 12 amino acids. Germline V gene data show CDR1 as SQVTM and CDR2 as ANQGSEA. CDR3 loop: CRGDRESGELFF. The CDR3 DNA sequence: TGCAGGGGGGACAGGGAGTCCGGGGAGCTGTTTTTT.

The J gene is TRBJ1-3, the V gene TRBV5-1; no clear D gene. The CDR3 spans 15 residues. CDR1 and CDR2 from the germline V gene are SGHRS and YFSETQ. Trimming removed 0 bases at V and 0 bases at J, with 7 bases between. CDR3 sequence: CASSLGWGSGNTIYF. CDR3 nucleotides: TGCGCCAGCAGCTTGGGGTGGGGCTCTGGAAACACCATATATTTT.

The J gene is TRBJ2-3, the V gene TRBV9, with 7 bases aligning to TRBD2. This CDR3 contains 14 residues. From germline, CDR1 is SGDLS and CDR2 YYNGEE. After removal of 6 bases from V and 4 bases from J, the junction contained 8 bases not matched to a gene. CDR3 coding DNA: TGTGCCAGCACCGCAACGGGGGGTGCAGATACGCAGTATTTT. Amino acid sequence: CASTATGGADTQYF.

V is TRBV5-4 and J is TRBJ2-5; 12 bases match TRBD2. Looked up from germline, CDR1 is SGHNT and CDR2 is YYREEE (reference sequence). With V trimmed by 4 bases and J by 4 bases, 14 bases remained unmatched. This CDR3 region has 18 residues. The chain's CDR3 is CASSLGLAGSGRGETQYF. The CDR3 DNA is TGTGCCAGCAGCCTCGGACTAGCGGGGAGCGGTAGGGGAGAGACCCAGTACTTC.

This clone was seen once. The chain has TRBV9 and TRBJ1-2; D is possibly TRBD1 (6 bases). Germline CDR1 SGDLS, CDR2 YYNGEE. The CDR3 has 15 residues. Trimming took off 0 bases at V and 2 bases at J, with 11 bases between the two ends. The CDR3 region has the DNA TGTGCCAGCAGCGTAGTATCCACAGGGAACTATGGCTACACCTTC. Translating it yields CASSVVSTGNYGYTF.